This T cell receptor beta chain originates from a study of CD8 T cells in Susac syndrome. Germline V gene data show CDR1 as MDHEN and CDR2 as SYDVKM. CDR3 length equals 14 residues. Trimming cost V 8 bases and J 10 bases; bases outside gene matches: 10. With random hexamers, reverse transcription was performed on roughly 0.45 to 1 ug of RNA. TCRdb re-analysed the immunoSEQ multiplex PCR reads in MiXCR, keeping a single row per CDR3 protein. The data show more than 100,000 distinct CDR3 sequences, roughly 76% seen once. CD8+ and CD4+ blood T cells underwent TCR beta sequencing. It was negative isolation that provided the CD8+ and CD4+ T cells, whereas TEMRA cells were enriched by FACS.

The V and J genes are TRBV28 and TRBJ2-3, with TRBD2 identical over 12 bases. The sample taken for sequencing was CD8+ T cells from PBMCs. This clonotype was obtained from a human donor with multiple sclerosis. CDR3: CASGRLAGAGAQYF. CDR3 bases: TGTGCCAGCGGGAGACTAGCGGGGGCCGGGGCGCAGTATTTT. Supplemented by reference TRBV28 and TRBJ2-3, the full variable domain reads DVKVTQSSRYLVKRTGEKVFLECVQDMDHENMFWYRQDPGLGLRLIYFSYDVKMKEKGDIPEGYSVSREKKERFSLILESASTNQTSMYLCASGRLAGAGAQYFGPGTRLTVL.